Listed here are 6 T cell receptor beta chains from one sample, sequenced in a study of PD-1 blockade in classical Hodgkin lymphoma. Time point in this sample: cycle 4 day 1 (C4D1), after less than seven weeks of nivolumab. All trial patients relapsed after autologous stem cell transplantation. Magnetic negative selection was used to purify CD4+ T cells from thawed PBMCs. Sequenced by immunoSEQ multiplex PCR; TCRdb stores in-frame clones only, minus some. The repertoire holds approximately 20,000 clones, with over 80% as singletons. The sequenced sample was CD4+ T cells from blood, obtained before the fourth cycle of nivolumab. These receptors all come from a human donor with classical Hodgkin lymphoma.

This chain joins TRBV10-3 and TRBJ2-1; D remains ambiguous. CDR1 is ENHRY and CDR2 is SYGVKD in the germline V gene. This CDR3 has 12 residues. Trimming removed 0 bases from V and 9 bases from J, with 6 bases in between. CDR3 loop: CAISESSVEQFF. The DNA of the CDR3 is TGTGCCATCAGTGAGTCGAGCGTTGAGCAGTTCTTC.

A few counts support this clone. The chain is built from TRBV28 and TRBJ2-6; D is unclear. Germline CDR1 and CDR2: MDHEN and SYDVKM. Trimming cost V 6 bases and J 0 bases, with 9 bases left between them. CDR3 length equals 15 residues. DNA for the CDR3: TGTGCCAGCAGCCTTCTTGGCTCTGGGGCCAACGTCCTGACTTTC. It translates to CASSLLGSGANVLTF.

The chain couples TRBV27 to TRBJ2-1; tentative D call: TRBD1 (6 bases). This CDR3 region has 14 residues. The germline V gene encodes CDR1 MNHEY and CDR2 SMNVEV (reference sequence). Trimming pared 6 bases from V and 4 bases from J, leaving 13 bases between. DNA of the CDR3: TGTGCCAGCAGAACCGGGACACCTTACAATGAGCAGTTCTTC. Translating it yields CASRTGTPYNEQFF.

This sequence joins TRBV5-1 and TRBJ1-1; D is perhaps TRBD1 (5 bases). The CDR3 covers 13 residues. V dropped 4 bases and J dropped 4 bases, with 11 bases sitting between them. Germline values: CDR1 SGHRS, CDR2 YFSETQ. The CDR3 DNA reads TGCGCCAGCAGCACCGGGGGGTTCACTGAAGCTTTCTTT. Residues: CASSTGGFTEAFF.

CDR3 sequence reads: CASSGEPGANVLTF. Here the CDR3 DNA reads TGTGCCAGCAGTGGAGAACCTGGGGCCAACGTCCTGACTTTC. The V call is TRBV25-1, the J call TRBJ2-6, with unresolved D. The CDR3 loop spans 14 amino acids. Germline V gene lookup returns CDR1 MGHDK and CDR2 SYGVNS. V gave up 4 bases and J gave up 2 bases, with 6 bases separating them.

The V call is TRBV2, the J call TRBJ1-4, with 11 bases lining up with TRBD1. Germline CDR1 and CDR2: SNHLY and FYNNEI. Germline trimming cut 4 bases from V and 4 bases from J; bases unmatched to any gene: 5. The CDR3 has 16 residues. CDR3 bases: TGTGCCAGCAGTGTGAGGACAGGGGGCCTTAATGAAAAACTGTTTTTT. It encodes CASSVRTGGLNEKLFF.